The TCR beta chain described here comes from a study of cytomegalovirus exposure and HLA in healthy donors. General observations from the study: Accounts indicate the classifier identified cytomegalovirus status with strong specificity and sensitivity. Later, an analysis showed that TCR beta chains associated with HLA were more clonally expanded than others that were equally common. TCR beta chains numbering more than 150 were designated cytomegalovirus-associated.

PCR was performed using 60 Vbeta and 13 Jbeta primers. The repertoire was sequenced with immunoSEQ multiplex PCR; TCRdb's copy has only in-frame clones and lacks some. The sample includes 40,000 to 45,000 clones, 77% of them seen just once. The CDR3 extends over 14 amino acids. Germline CDR1 and CDR2: MNHEY and SVGAGI. The J segment lost 3 bases and the V segment lost 6 bases, leaving 5 bases of the junction unmatched. This clone was detected only a few times. Antigen unknown. The chain employs TRBV6-5 and TRBJ1-2, with TRBD1 matching over 9 bases. The receptor comes from a man aged 25-40 years in good health and CMV-seronegative. The sample consisted of PBMCs. CDR3 sequence: CASRFTGGYYGYTF. The CDR3 DNA sequence: TGTGCCAGCAGATTCACAGGGGGCTACTATGGCTACACCTTC.